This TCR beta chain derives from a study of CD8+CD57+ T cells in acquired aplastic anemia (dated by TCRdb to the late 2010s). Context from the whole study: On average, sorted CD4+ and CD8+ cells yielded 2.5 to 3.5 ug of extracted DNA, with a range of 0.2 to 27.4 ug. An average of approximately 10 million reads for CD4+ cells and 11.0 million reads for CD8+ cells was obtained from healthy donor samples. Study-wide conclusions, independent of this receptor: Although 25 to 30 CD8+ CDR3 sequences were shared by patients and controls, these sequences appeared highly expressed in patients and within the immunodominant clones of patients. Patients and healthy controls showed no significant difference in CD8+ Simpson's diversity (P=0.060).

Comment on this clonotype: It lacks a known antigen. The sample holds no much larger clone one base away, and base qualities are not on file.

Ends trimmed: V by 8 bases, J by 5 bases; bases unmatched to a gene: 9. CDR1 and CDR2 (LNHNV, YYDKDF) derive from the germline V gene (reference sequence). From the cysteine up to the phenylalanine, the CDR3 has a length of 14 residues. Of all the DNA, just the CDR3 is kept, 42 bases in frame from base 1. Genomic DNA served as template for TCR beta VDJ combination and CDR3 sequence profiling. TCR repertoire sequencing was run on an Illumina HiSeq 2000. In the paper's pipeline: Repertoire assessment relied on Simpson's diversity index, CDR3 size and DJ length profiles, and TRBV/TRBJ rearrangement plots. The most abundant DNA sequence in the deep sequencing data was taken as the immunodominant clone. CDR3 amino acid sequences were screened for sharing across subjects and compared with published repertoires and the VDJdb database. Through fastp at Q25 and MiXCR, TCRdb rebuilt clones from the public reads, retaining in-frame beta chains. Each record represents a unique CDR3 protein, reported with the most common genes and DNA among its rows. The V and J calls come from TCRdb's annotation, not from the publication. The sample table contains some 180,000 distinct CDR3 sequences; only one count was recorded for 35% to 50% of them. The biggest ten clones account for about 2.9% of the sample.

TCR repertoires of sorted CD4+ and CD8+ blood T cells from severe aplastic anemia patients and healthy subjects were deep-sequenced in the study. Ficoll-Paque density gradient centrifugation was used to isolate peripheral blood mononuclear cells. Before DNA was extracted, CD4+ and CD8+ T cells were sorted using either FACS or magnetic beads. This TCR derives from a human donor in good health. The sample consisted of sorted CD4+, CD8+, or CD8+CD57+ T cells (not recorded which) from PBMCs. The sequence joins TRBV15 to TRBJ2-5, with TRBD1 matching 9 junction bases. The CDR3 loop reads CATRWTGVGETQYF. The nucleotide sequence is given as TGTGCCACCCGCTGGACAGGGGTCGGCGAGACCCAGTACTTC.